The clone carrying this TCR beta chain was seen a single time. The TCR beta profiling, which covered VDJ combination and CDR3 sequence, was carried out using genomic DNA as the template. From the reads, TCRdb called clonotypes with MiXCR, one entry per CDR3 protein. Of over 150,000 distinct CDR3 sequences listed, over 70% are singletons. This entry is derived from a study of CD8+CD57+ T cells in acquired aplastic anemia. Patients selected for sequencing had displayed CD8+CD57+ cell expansion by flow cytometry. The ends were cut back, 6 bases at V and 4 bases at J, with 18 bases in the middle. The CDR3 length is 15 residues. From germline, CDR1 is MGHDK and CDR2 SYGVNS.

The TCR was taken from a human donor with aplastic anemia. Sequences were obtained from sorted CD4+, CD8+, or CD8+CD57+ T cells (not recorded which) from PBMCs. J is TRBJ2-5 and V is TRBV25-1; perhaps TRBD1 as D (5 bases). The CDR3 here is CASSQTTEPGETQYF. As DNA, the CDR3 is TGTGCCAGCAGCCAAACGACAGAGCCTGGAGAGACCCAGTACTTC.